The T cell receptor (beta chain) under discussion was sequenced for a study of T cells after yellow fever vaccination. This clonotype was counted many times. The target antigen is unknown. Each CDR3 protein is one row after TCRdb ran MiXCR on the 5' RACE reads. In the table there are over 300,000 distinct CDR3 sequences, roughly 4.3% of which are singletons. Points from the study as a whole: At under 97% for CD4 and about 88% for CD8, most primary-vaccination clones showed up again after the booster. From the bulk population, abundant clonotypes could contaminate and appear within FACS-sorted repertoires.

This clonotype originated in a man between 18 and 35 years old who received the YFV17D yellow fever vaccine. This specimen was PBMCs, taken 5 days after the yellow fever booster vaccination.

The CDR3, as DNA: TGCGCCAGCAGCCCCTCCCGTAGGGGCGATGAGCAGTTCTTC. Translating gives CASSPSRRGDEQFF. The rearrangement uses TRBV5-1 and TRBJ2-1; D possibly corresponds to TRBD1 (5 bases). The CDR3 runs to 14 residues. V was cut by 4 bases and J by 8 bases, with 16 bases left in between. CDR1 is SGHRS, CDR2 YFSETQ, per germline.